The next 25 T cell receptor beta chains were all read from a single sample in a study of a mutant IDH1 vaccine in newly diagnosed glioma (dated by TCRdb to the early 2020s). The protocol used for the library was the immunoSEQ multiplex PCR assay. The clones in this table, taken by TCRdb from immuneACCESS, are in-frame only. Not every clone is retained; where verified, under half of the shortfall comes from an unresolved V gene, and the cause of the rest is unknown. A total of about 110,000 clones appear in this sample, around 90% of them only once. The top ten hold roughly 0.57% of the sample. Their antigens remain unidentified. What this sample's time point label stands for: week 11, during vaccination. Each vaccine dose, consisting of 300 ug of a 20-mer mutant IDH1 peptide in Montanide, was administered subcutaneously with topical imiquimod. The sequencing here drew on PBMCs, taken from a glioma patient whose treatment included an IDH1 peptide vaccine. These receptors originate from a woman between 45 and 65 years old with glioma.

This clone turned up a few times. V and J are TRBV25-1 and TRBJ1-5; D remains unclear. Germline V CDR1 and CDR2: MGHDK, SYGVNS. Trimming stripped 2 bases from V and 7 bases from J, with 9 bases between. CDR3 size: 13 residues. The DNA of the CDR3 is TGTGCCAGCAGTGAAGGGGAAGGGCAGCCCCAGCATTTT. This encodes CASSEGEGQPQHF.

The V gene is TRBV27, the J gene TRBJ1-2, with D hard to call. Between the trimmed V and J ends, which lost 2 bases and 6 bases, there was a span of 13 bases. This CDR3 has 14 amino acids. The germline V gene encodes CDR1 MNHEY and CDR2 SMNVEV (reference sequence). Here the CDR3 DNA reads TGTGCCAGCAGTTTAAAGCAGAGCGTGAATGGCTACACCTTC. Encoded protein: CASSLKQSVNGYTF.

The CDR3 protein is CASNPGTFSDTQYF. The DNA of the CDR3 is TGCGCCAGCAACCCCGGGACTTTCTCCGATACGCAGTATTTT. The chain joins TRBV10-1 to TRBJ2-3; maybe TRBD2 (6 bases). Trimming took off 7 bases at V and 6 bases at J, with 17 bases between the two ends. The CDR3 loop spans 14 amino acids. The germline CDR1 and CDR2 sequences are WNHNN and SYGVQD (reference sequence).

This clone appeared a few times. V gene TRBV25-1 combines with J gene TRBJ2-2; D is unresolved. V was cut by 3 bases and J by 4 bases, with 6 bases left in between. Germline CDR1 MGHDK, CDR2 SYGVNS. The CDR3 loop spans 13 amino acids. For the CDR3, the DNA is TGTGCCAGCAGTGACCGCTTCACCGGGGAGCTGTTTTTT. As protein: CASSDRFTGELFF.

CDR3 in amino acids: CASSLSPGYVNEQFF. DNA for the CDR3: TGTGCCAGCAGCTTATCCCCAGGGTACGTGAATGAGCAGTTCTTC. The J gene is TRBJ2-1, the V gene TRBV11-3; perhaps TRBD1 as D (5 bases). Germline V lookup: CDR1 SGHNT, CDR2 YENEEA. V was clipped by 2 bases and J by 7 bases, with 15 bases between them. This CDR3 has 15 residues.

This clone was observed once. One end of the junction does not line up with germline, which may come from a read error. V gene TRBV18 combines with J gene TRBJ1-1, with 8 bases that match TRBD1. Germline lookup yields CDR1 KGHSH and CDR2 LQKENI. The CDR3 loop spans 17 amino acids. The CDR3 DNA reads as TGTGCCAGCTCTCCACGGGCGAGACAGGGGCTCGGCACTGAAGCTTTCTTT. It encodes CASSPRARQGLGTEAFF.

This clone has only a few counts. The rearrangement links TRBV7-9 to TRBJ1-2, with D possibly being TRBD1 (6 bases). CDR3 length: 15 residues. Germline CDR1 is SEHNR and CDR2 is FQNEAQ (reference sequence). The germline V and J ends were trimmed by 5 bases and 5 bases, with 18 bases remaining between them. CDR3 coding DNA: TGTGCCAGCAGCCCCTCGATTAGAGGGGGATATGGCTACACCTTC. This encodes CASSPSIRGGYGYTF.

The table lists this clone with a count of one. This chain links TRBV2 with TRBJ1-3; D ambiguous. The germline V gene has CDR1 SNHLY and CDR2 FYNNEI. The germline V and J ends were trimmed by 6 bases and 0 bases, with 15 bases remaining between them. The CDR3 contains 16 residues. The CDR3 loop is CASSADFIRSGNTIYF. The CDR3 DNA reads TGTGCCAGCAGCGCCGACTTTATACGCTCTGGAAACACCATATATTTT.

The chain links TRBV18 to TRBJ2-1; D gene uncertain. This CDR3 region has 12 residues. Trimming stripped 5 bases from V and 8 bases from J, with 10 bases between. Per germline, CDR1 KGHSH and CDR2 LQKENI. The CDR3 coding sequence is TGTGCCAGCTCATTCGGGCGCCATGAGCAGTTCTTC. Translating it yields CASSFGRHEQFF.

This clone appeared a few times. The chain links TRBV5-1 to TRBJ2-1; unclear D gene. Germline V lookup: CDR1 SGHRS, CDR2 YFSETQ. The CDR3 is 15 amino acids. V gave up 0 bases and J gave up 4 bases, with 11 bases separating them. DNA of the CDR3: TGCGCCAGCAGCTTGGAGGTCAGATCTTACAATGAGCAGTTCTTC. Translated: CASSLEVRSYNEQFF.

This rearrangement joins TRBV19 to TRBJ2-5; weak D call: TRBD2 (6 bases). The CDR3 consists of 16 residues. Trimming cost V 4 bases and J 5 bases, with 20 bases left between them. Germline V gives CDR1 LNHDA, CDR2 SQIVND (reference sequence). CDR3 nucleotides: TGTGCCAGTAGTACTGGGGCCCTGCGGGGTAGTGAGACCCAGTACTTC. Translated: CASSTGALRGSETQYF.

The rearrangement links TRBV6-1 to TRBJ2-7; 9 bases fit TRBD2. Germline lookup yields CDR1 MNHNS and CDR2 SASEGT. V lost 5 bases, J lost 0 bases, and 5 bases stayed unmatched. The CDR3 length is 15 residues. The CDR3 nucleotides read TGTGCCAGCAGTCGGACTAGCGACAGCTCCTACGAGCAGTACTTC. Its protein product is CASSRTSDSSYEQYF.

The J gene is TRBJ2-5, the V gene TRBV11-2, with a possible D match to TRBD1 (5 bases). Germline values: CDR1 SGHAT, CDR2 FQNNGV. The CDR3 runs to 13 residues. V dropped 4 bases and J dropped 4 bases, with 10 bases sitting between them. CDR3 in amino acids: CASSSQGPETQYF. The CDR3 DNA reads TGTGCCAGCAGCTCTCAGGGCCCAGAGACCCAGTACTTC. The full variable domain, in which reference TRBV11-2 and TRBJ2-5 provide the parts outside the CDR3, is EAGVAQSPRYKIIEKRQSVAFWCNPISGHATLYWYQQILGQGPKLLIQFQNNGVVDDSQLPKDRFSAERLKGVDSTLKIQPAKLEDSAVYLCASSSQGPETQYFGPGTRLLVL.

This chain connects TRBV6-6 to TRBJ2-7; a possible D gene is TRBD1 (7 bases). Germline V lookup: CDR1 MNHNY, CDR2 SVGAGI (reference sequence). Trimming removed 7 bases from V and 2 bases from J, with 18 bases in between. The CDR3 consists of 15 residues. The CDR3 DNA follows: TGTGCCAGCACCCCGCGGGGCACAGGGGCCTACGAGCAGTACTTC. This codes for CASTPRGTGAYEQYF.

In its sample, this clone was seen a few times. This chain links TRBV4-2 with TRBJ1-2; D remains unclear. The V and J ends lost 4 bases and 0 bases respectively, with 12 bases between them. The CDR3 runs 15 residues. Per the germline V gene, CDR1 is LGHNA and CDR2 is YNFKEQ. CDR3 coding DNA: TGTGCCAGCAGCCCCTCGGACGGGTCTAACTATGGCTACACCTTC. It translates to CASSPSDGSNYGYTF.

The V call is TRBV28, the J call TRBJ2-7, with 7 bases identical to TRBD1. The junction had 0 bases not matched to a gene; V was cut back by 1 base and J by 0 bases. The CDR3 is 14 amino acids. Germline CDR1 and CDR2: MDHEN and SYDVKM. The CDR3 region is CASSLYRGSYEQYF. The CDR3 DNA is TGTGCCAGCAGTTTATACAGGGGCTCCTACGAGCAGTACTTC.

Here the CDR3 reads CASSSFRTGTGASPLHF. CDR3 nucleotides: TGTGCCAGCAGCTCCTTTCGTACCGGGACAGGGGCCTCACCCCTCCACTTT. This chain joins TRBV5-6 and TRBJ1-6, with TRBD1 identical over 10 bases. Germline loops: CDR1 SGHDT, CDR2 YYEEEE. The CDR3 is made up of 17 amino acids. Germline trimming cut 3 bases from V and 10 bases from J; bases unmatched to any gene: 13.

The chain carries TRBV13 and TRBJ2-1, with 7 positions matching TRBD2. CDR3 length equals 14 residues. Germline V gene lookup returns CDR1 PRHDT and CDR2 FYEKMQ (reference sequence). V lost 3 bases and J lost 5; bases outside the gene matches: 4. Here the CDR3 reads CASSFAGENNEQFF. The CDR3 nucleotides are TGTGCCAGCAGCTTCGCGGGAGAGAACAATGAGCAGTTCTTC.

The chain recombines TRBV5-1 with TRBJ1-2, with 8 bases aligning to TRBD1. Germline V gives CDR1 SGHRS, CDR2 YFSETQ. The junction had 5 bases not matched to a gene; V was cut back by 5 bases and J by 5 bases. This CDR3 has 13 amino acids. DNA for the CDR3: TGCGCCAGCAGTCGTGACAGGGGTTATGGCTACACCTTC. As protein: CASSRDRGYGYTF.

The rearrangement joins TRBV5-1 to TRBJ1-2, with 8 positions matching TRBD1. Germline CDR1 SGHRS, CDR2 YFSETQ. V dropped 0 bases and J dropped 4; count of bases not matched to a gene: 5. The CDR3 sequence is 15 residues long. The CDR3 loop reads CASSLADRAGYGYTF. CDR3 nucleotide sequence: TGCGCCAGCAGCTTGGCGGACAGGGCGGGCTATGGCTACACCTTC.

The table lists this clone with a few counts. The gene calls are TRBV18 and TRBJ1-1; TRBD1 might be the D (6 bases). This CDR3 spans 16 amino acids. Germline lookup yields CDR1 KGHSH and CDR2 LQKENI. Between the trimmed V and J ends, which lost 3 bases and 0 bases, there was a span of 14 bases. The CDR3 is CASSPQGTGLNTEAFF. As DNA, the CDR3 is TGTGCCAGCTCACCTCAGGGAACAGGGCTGAACACTGAAGCTTTCTTT.

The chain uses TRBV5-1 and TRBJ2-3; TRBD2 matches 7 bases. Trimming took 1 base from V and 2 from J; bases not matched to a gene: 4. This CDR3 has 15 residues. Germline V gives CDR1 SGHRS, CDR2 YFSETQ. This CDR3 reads CASSLPAGSTDTQYF. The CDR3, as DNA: TGCGCCAGCAGCTTGCCAGCGGGGTCCACAGATACGCAGTATTTT.

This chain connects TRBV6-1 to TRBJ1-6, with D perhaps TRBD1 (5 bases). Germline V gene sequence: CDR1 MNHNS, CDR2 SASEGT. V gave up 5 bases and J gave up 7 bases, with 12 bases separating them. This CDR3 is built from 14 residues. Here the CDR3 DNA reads TGTGCCAGCAGTTGGGACGGAGCCAATTCACCCCTCCACTTT. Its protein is CASSWDGANSPLHF.

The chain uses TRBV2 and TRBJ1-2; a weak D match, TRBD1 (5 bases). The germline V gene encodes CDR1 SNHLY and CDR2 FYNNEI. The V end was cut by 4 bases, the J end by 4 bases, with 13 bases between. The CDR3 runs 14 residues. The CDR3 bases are TGTGCCAGCAGTGTGGGAGGGGCAGGCTATGGCTACACCTTC. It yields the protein CASSVGGAGYGYTF.

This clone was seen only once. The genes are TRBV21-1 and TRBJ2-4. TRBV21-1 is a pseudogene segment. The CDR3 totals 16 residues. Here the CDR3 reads CASSKEDDLAKNIQYF. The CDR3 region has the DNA TGTGCCAGCAGCAAAGAAGATGACCTAGCCAAAAACATTCAGTACTTC.